The 24 T cell receptor beta chains presented below share a single source sample, sequenced in a study of cytotoxic CD8 clonotypes in ibrutinib-treated CLL. Assay used: immunoSEQ multiplex PCR; TCRdb lists only in-frame clones, some missing. The sample records about 160,000 clones, about 88% being singletons. The sample in question was PBMCs, obtained at disease progression, from a patient treated with ibrutinib. Receptor source: a human donor with chronic lymphocytic leukemia.

The chain uses TRBV6-5 and TRBJ2-7, with 7 bases aligning to TRBD2. The CDR3 has 15 residues. Germline V gene lookup returns CDR1 MNHEY and CDR2 SVGAGI. Trimming took 7 bases from V and 5 from J; bases not matched to a gene: 14. CDR3 nucleotide sequence: TGTGCCAGCACAAAATCTAGCGGAGGGGCCGACGAGCAGTACTTC. This codes for CASTKSSGGADEQYF.

V gene TRBV19 combines with J gene TRBJ2-5; no reliable D call. This CDR3 contains 14 residues. Trimming removed 6 bases at V and 6 bases at J, with 17 bases between. CDR1 and CDR2 from the germline V gene are LNHDA and SQIVND (reference sequence). The CDR3 loop reads CASSPARLDQTQYF. The CDR3, as DNA: TGTGCCAGTAGCCCCGCGAGGCTCGATCAGACCCAGTACTTC.

This clone appeared once. The rearrangement links TRBV5-8 to TRBJ2-7, with TRBD2 identical over 13 bases. Germline V gene data show CDR1 as SGHTS and CDR2 as YDEGEE. The length of the CDR3 is 16 residues. V was pared by 4 bases and J by 0 bases, with 4 bases of the junction left unmatched. The CDR3 DNA is TGTGCCAGCAGCCGGACTAGCGGGAGTATCTCCTACGAGCAGTACTTC. It translates to CASSRTSGSISYEQYF.

The chain combines TRBV7-3 with TRBJ2-7, with D hard to call. The ends were cut back, 6 bases at V and 2 bases at J, with 20 bases in the middle. The germline gives CDR1 SGHTA, CDR2 FQGTGA. The CDR3 has 16 amino acids. Written as DNA, the CDR3 is TGTGCCAGCAGTCTCGTGAGGTCAGGCGACCCCTACGAGCAGTACTTC. The encoded protein is CASSLVRSGDPYEQYF.

The V gene is TRBV9, the J gene TRBJ2-5; TRBD2 matches 13 bases. Germline CDR1 is SGDLS and CDR2 is YYNGEE. The CDR3 sequence is 20 residues long. Unmatched junction bases numbered 16, after V lost 4 bases and J lost 1 base. CDR3 bases: TGTGCCAGCAGCAACCCCCGACTCGGGACTAGCGGGATGATCCAAGAGACCCAGTACTTC. Its translation is CASSNPRLGTSGMIQETQYF. Full variable domain (outside the CDR3, taken from reference TRBV9 and TRBJ2-5): DSGVTQTPKHLITATGQRVTLRCSPRSGDLSVYWYQQSLDQGLQFLIQYYNGEERAKGNILERFSAQQFPDLHSELNLSSLELGDSALYFCASSNPRLGTSGMIQETQYFGPGTRLLVL.

V gene TRBV6-5 combines with J gene TRBJ2-7, with TRBD1 matching over 8 bases. Germline V gene lookup returns CDR1 MNHEY and CDR2 SVGAGI. With V trimmed by 9 bases and J by 3 bases, 7 bases remained unmatched. The CDR3 consists of 13 residues. CDR3 in DNA: TGTGCCAGTTCCAGGGACAGGCGCTACGAGCAGTACTTC. It codes for CASSRDRRYEQYF.

This chain uses TRBV14 with TRBJ2-7, with TRBD1 matching 7 bases. Trimming cost V 3 bases and J 4 bases; bases outside gene matches: 3. The CDR3 runs 13 residues. Germline-derived CDR1 and CDR2 are SGHDN and FVKESK. The CDR3 nucleotides read TGTGCCAGCAGCCACATACAGGGGTACGAGCAGTACTTC. Translation gives CASSHIQGYEQYF.

This sequence joins TRBV28 and TRBJ1-2; the match to TRBD1 covers 7 bases. The germline V gene has CDR1 MDHEN and CDR2 SYDVKM. This CDR3 is built from 13 residues. This chain's CDR3 is CGTGQQPNYGYTF. The DNA of the CDR3 is TGTGGAACGGGACAGCAACCTAACTATGGCTACACCTTC.

The chain combines TRBV10-1 with TRBJ1-1, with D possibly TRBD1 on 5 matching bases. Germline values: CDR1 WNHNN, CDR2 SYGVQD (reference sequence). There are 14 residues in the CDR3. V lost 3 bases, J lost 1 base, and 9 bases lay in between. The CDR3: CASSDPRENTEAFF. As DNA, the CDR3 is TGCGCCAGCAGTGACCCCAGGGAGAACACTGAAGCTTTCTTT.

The J gene is TRBJ2-7, the V gene TRBV19, with D tentatively TRBD2 (5 bases). CDR3 length: 13 amino acids. Germline V gene data show CDR1 as LNHDA and CDR2 as SQIVND (reference sequence). Trimming shortened V by 3 bases and J by 6 bases, and 12 bases separated the two germline ends. DNA of the CDR3: TGTGCCAGTAGTATTCGGGGTATGTCCGAGCAGTACTTC. Protein sequence: CASSIRGMSEQYF.

The chain is built from TRBV29-1 and TRBJ1-4; D might be TRBD1 (6 bases). Trimming took 1 base from V and 7 from J, leaving 19 bases between them. CDR1 and CDR2 from the germline V gene are SQVTM and ANQGSEA. The CDR3 runs 16 residues. The DNA for the CDR3 is TGCAGCGTTGAAGGGGTCCAAACAGGGTCTATTGAAAAACTGTTTTTT. This encodes CSVEGVQTGSIEKLFF.

The genes are TRBV5-5 and TRBJ1-2, with D hard to call. There are 15 residues in the CDR3. Germline loops: CDR1 SGHKS, CDR2 YYEKEE (reference sequence). Deletions cut 4 bases from V and 4 bases from J, with 17 bases between. CDR3 bases: TGTGCCAGCAGCCCCGAACCAACAAGGACCTATGGCTACACCTTC. Protein: CASSPEPTRTYGYTF.

The chain carries TRBV7-6 and TRBJ1-1; TRBD1 might be the D (6 bases). V lost 0 bases, J lost 1 base, and 12 bases lay in between. Per the germline V gene, CDR1 is SGHVS and CDR2 is FNYEAQ. This CDR3 comprises 16 residues. The CDR3 sequence: CASSLAGTPKNTEAFF. The CDR3 DNA follows: TGTGCCAGCAGCTTAGCGGGGACACCTAAGAACACTGAAGCTTTCTTT. The whole variable domain, remainder taken from reference TRBV7-6 and TRBJ1-1, is GAGVSQSPRYKVTKRGQDVALRCDPISGHVSLYWYRQALGQGPEFLTYFNYEAQQDKSGLPNDRFSAERPEGSISTLTIQRTEQRDSAMYRCASSLAGTPKNTEAFFGQGTRLTVV.

This clone showed up just a few times. The chain combines TRBV7-6 with TRBJ2-5; D is uncertain. Germline V CDR1 and CDR2: SGHVS, FNYEAQ. V lost 2 bases, J lost 1 base, and 2 bases lay in between. CDR3 length: 12 residues. The CDR3 nucleotides read TGTGCCAGCAGCTTACGCCAAGAGACCCAGTACTTC. Translating gives CASSLRQETQYF.

This CDR3 is CASSEVGTLPYGYTF. The CDR3 DNA reads TGTGCCAGCAGTGAAGTGGGTACACTTCCCTATGGCTACACCTTC. The chain recombines TRBV6-1 with TRBJ1-2; no clear D gene. V was trimmed by 1 base and J by 4 bases, leaving 13 bases between them. The CDR3 totals 15 residues. Germline V gene lookup returns CDR1 MNHNS and CDR2 SASEGT.

The V gene is TRBV20-1, the J gene TRBJ2-1; D ambiguous. There are 11 residues in the CDR3. Trimming stripped 3 bases from V and 6 bases from J, with 6 bases between. Germline V gene data show CDR1 as DFQATT and CDR2 as SNEGSKA (reference sequence). The CDR3 nucleotides read TGCAGTGCTAGCTCCAGCAATGAGCAGTTCTTC. The encoded protein is CSASSSNEQFF.

The chain carries TRBV30 and TRBJ2-1; D is unclear. Germline V gene lookup returns CDR1 GTSNPN and CDR2 SVGIG (reference sequence). This CDR3 spans 13 amino acids. Trimming pared 0 bases from V and 10 bases from J, leaving 13 bases between. The DNA of the CDR3 is TGTGCCTGGAGTGTACTAAAGGAAGGGGAGCAGTTCTTC. This gives the protein CAWSVLKEGEQFF.

The V gene is TRBV28, the J gene TRBJ2-1; no clear D gene. CDR3 size: 12 residues. The germline V and J ends were trimmed by 3 bases and 6 bases, with 6 bases remaining between them. Looked up from germline, CDR1 is MDHEN and CDR2 is SYDVKM. CDR3 residues: CASSFQSNEQFF. The CDR3 DNA reads as TGTGCCAGCAGTTTCCAGAGCAATGAGCAGTTCTTC. The full variable domain, completed using reference TRBV28 and TRBJ2-1, is DVKVTQSSRYLVKRTGEKVFLECVQDMDHENMFWYRQDPGLGLRLIYFSYDVKMKEKGDIPEGYSVSREKKERFSLILESASTNQTSMYLCASSFQSNEQFFGPGTRLTVL.

V is TRBV10-3 and J is TRBJ2-3; TRBD2 matches at 11 bases. From germline, CDR1 is ENHRY and CDR2 SYGVKD. Trimming took 0 bases from V and 1 from J; bases not matched to a gene: 3. CDR3 length equals 17 residues. The CDR3 nucleotides read TGTGCCATCAGTGAGTCGGCGACTAGCGGGGGCACAGATACGCAGTATTTT. This encodes CAISESATSGGTDTQYF.

This chain joins TRBV19 and TRBJ2-7; the match to TRBD2 covers 14 bases. Germline V CDR1 and CDR2: LNHDA, SQIVND (reference sequence). This CDR3 has 17 residues. V lost 7 bases, J lost 5 bases, and 13 bases stayed unmatched. In nucleotides, the CDR3 is TGTGCCAGTAAACCCCCGGGACTAGCGGGAGATCGGGACGAGCAGTACTTC. This sequence encodes CASKPPGLAGDRDEQYF.

This rearrangement joins TRBV5-1 to TRBJ2-7, with 10 bases aligning to TRBD2. V lost 6 bases and J lost 0; bases outside the gene matches: 12. In germline, CDR1 is SGHRS, CDR2 YFSETQ. This CDR3 has 17 amino acids. The CDR3 DNA is TGCGCCAGCACTTGGGCTAGCGGGGGACGGAGCTCCTACGAGCAGTACTTC. This encodes CASTWASGGRSSYEQYF.

The chain couples TRBV10-1 to TRBJ1-4, with D possibly TRBD1 on 6 matching bases. The CDR3 spans 14 residues. Germline values: CDR1 WNHNN, CDR2 SYGVQD (reference sequence). V lost 5 bases and J lost 4, with 11 bases in between. CDR3 in DNA: TGCGCCAGCAGTTTGGACAGACATAATGAAAAACTGTTTTTT. Its protein product is CASSLDRHNEKLFF.

The V gene is TRBV18, the J gene TRBJ2-7; D not resolved. V shed 1 base and J shed 6 bases, with 16 bases lying between them. The CDR3 has 15 amino acids. Germline CDR1 and CDR2: KGHSH and LQKENI. The CDR3 bases are TGTGCCAGCTCACCACGTGTGGGTGGGCACGGCGAGCAGTACTTC. Translated, it gives CASSPRVGGHGEQYF.

J is TRBJ1-5 and V is TRBV18; a weak D match, TRBD1 (6 bases). Germline V gives CDR1 KGHSH, CDR2 LQKENI. The CDR3 sequence is 16 residues long. V gave up 6 bases and J gave up 7 bases, with 22 bases separating them. CDR3 sequence (DNA): TGTGCCAGCTCGCTCAATTCACAGGGAACCGGGCAGCCCCAGCATTTT. Residues: CASSLNSQGTGQPQHF.